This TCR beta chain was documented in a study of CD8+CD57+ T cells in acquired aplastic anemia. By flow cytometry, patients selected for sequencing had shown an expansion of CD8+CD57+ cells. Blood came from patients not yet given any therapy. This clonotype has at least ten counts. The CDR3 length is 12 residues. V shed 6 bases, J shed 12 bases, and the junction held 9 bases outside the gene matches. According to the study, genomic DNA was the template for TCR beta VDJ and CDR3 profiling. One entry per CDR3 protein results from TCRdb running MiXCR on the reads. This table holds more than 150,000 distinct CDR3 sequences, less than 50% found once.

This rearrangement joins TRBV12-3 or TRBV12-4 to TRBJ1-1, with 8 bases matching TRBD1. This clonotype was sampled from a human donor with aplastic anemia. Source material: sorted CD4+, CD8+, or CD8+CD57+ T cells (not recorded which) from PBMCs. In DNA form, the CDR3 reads TGTGCCAGCAGCTCGGACAGGGTCTCAACTTTCTTT. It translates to CASSSDRVSTFF.